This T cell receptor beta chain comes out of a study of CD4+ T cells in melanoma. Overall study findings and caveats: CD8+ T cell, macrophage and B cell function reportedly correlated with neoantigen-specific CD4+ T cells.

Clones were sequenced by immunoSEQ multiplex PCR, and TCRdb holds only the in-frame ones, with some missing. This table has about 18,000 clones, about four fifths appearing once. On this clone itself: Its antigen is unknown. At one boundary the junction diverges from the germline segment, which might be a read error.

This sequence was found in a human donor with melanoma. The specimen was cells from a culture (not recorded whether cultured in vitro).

DNA for the CDR3: TGTGCCTGGCGTGTCCCGGACAGGGGACTCGGAGAGCAGTACTTC. Translation gives CAWRVPDRGLGEQYF. The gene calls are TRBV30 and TRBJ2-7; the match to TRBD1 covers 9 bases. Germline V CDR1 and CDR2: GTSNPN, SVGIG (reference sequence). The CDR3 has 15 residues. The variable domain in full, with the rest retrieved from reference TRBV30 and TRBJ2-7, is SQTIHQWPATLVQPVGSPLSLECTVEGTSNPNLYWYRQAAGRGLQLLFYSVGIGQISSEVPQNLSASRPQDRQFILSSKKLLLSDSGFYLCAWRVPDRGLGEQYFGPGTRLTVT.